This T cell receptor beta chain is from a study of blood T cells in healthy people across ages. The germline V gene encodes CDR1 ENHRY and CDR2 SYGVKD. The CDR3 has 13 residues. The V end lost 11 bases, the J end lost 5 bases, and 13 bases lay between the germline ends. Combining a sample-barcoded 5' primer with a J-beta primer mix, a second PCR ran for about 6 to 12 cycles. Each CDR3 protein is one row after TCRdb ran MiXCR on the 5' RACE reads. Seen here are about 830,000 distinct CDR3 sequences, over 45% observed once, and the top ten hold 20% to 25%. This receptor was taken from a man younger than 45 in good health. The sequencing sample was made of blood. The chain carries TRBV10-3 and TRBJ1-6, with D tentatively TRBD1 (6 bases). Written as DNA, the CDR3 is TGTGCCCACCGCGGGGGGCATAATTCACCCCTCCACTTT. Residues: CAHRGGHNSPLHF.